This T cell receptor (beta chain) is from a study of blood T cell repertoires in COVID-19. As for the study in general: The United States, Italy and Spain provided the acute and convalescent COVID-19 samples. Sample material is recorded as cDNA or gDNA derived from T cells, B-cell-depleted T cells, or PBMCs.

Per the authors' pipeline: By means of reference gene primer amplification, nucleated cell counts were estimated. Profiled with immunoSEQ multiplex PCR; TCRdb holds only in-frame clones, not every one. Clonal size and the V and J genes are those of that table, whereas D and trimming came from the DNA. The table lists tens of thousands of clones, roughly 88% of them singletons. Trimming took off 4 bases at V and 4 bases at J, with 5 bases between the two ends. The CDR3 is 11 amino acids. The germline V gene encodes CDR1 SQVTM and CDR2 ANQGSEA. V usage is TRBV29-1 and J usage is TRBJ2-1; D may be TRBD1 (5 bases). The source material was peripheral blood. This TCR was sampled from a woman older than 75 with acute or convalescent COVID-19. The CDR3 protein is CSVGQYNEQFF. In nucleotides, the CDR3 is TGCAGCGTTGGACAGTACAATGAGCAGTTCTTC.